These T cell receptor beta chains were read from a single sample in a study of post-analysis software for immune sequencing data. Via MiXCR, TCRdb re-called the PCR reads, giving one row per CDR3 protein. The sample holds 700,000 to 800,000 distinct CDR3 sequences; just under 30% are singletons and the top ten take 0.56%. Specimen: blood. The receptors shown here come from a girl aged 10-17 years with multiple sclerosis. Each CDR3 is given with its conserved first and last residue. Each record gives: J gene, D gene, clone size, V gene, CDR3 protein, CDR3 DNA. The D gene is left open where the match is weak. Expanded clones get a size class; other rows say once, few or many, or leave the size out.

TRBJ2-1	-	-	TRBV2	CASKGPYNEQFF	TGTGCCAGCAAGGGACCCTACAATGAGCAGTTCTTC
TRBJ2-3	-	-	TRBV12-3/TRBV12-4	CASSLVGMGADTQYF	TGTGCCAGCAGTTTAGTCGGTATGGGGGCAGATACGCAGTATTTT
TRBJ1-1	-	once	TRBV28	CASSLVSEVTDTEAFF	TGTGCCAGCAGTCTAGTGAGCGAGGTTACGGACACTGAAGCTTTCTTT
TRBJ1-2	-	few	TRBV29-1	CSVGLTEGSGYTF	TGCAGCGTTGGTTTGACAGAAGGTTCTGGCTACACCTTC
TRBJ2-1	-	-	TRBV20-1	CSAKERAAWGNEQFF	TGCAGTGCCAAAGAGCGAGCGGCTTGGGGTAATGAGCAGTTCTTC
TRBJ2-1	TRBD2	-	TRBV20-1	CSAEVASGGNNEQFF	TGCAGTGCTGAAGTAGCTAGCGGGGGGAACAATGAGCAGTTCTTC
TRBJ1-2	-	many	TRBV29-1	CSVVSGNGYTF	TGCAGCGTTGTGTCAGGGAATGGCTACACCTTC
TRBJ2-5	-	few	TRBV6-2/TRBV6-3	CASSRDSGQETQYF	TGTGCCAGCAGCCGGGACAGCGGGCAAGAGACCCAGTACTTC
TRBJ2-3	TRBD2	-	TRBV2	CASSDVGGADTQYF	TGTGCCAGCAGTGACGTGGGAGGGGCAGATACGCAGTATTTT
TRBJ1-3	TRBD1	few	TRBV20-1	CSARDWDSPFSGNTIYF	TGCAGTGCTAGAGATTGGGACAGCCCCTTCTCTGGAAACACCATATATTTT
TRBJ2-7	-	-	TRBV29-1	CSVDEGRGRLNEQYF	TGCAGCGTTGACGAAGGGAGGGGGCGCTTGAACGAGCAGTACTTC
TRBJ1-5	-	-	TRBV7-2	CASSATGLAQPQHF	TGTGCCAGCAGCGCGACGGGTTTGGCTCAGCCCCAGCATTTT
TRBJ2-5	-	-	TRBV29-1	CSVDIFTIRETQYF	TGCAGCGTTGATATCTTTACGATTCGAGAGACCCAGTACTTC
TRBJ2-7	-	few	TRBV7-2	CASSLNGRTELYEQYF	TGTGCCAGCAGTCTGAATGGACGGACAGAACTCTACGAGCAGTACTTC
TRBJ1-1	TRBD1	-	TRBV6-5	CASSYLGTRTGPLAFF	TGTGCCAGCAGTTACCTCGGTACTAGGACAGGGCCTTTGGCTTTCTTT
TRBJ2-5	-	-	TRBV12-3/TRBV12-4	CASSLGAGGTQYF	TGTGCCAGCAGCCTGGGAGCGGGCGGGACCCAGTACTTC
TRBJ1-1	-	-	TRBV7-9	CASRFEGAEAFF	TGTGCCAGCAGGTTTGAGGGGGCTGAAGCTTTCTTT
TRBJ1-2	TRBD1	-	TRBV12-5	CASGSSTGADYGYTF	TGTGCTAGTGGTTCGTCGACAGGGGCCGACTATGGCTACACCTTC
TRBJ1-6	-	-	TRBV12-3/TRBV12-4	CASSLVADSPLHF	TGTGCCAGCAGTTTAGTGGCAGATTCACCCCTCCACTTT
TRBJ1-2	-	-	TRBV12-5	CASGLVSGGGYGYTF	TGTGCTAGTGGTTTGGTATCGGGGGGTGGCTATGGCTACACCTTC